The T cell receptor (beta chain) described here comes from a study of T cell clonotyping in hematopoietic cell transplantation. Overall study context: Recipients' pretransplant samples followed cytoreduction.

As concerns this clone: Its matching antigen is unknown.

In germline, CDR1 is KGHSH, CDR2 LQKENI. Trimming shortened V by 0 bases and J by 6 bases, and 11 bases separated the two germline ends. This CDR3 has 14 amino acids. Clones were sequenced by immunoSEQ multiplex PCR, and TCRdb holds only the in-frame ones, with some missing. The table includes tens of thousands of clones, over 75% detected once. Indicated time point: recipient sample about 28 days before transplant, after cytoreduction. Broader study findings: Few recipient clonotypes overlapped donors; over 95% were de novo at given depth. After transplant, recipient diversity fell while pathologically expanded clonotypes grew through day 180.

The TCR originated in a man between 60 and 75 years old with biphenotypic leukemia. Some clones in this sample may be carry-over from other donors' samples. The source material was peripheral blood mononuclear cells, sampled before stem cell transplant. The genes are TRBV18 and TRBJ1-1; a weak D match, TRBD1 (6 bases). CDR3 sequence reads: CASSPPGGAAEAFF. In DNA form, the CDR3 reads TGTGCCAGCTCACCACCCGGGGGCGCAGCTGAAGCTTTCTTT.